These 20 T cell receptor beta chains were sequenced from one sample in a study of radiation and T cells in renal cell carcinoma. Regarding treatment: 15 Gy SBRT to primary tumor, nephrectomy 4 weeks later. Only in-frame clones appear in the TCRdb table, and some are missing; sequencing was by immunoSEQ multiplex PCR. This sample has about 24,000 clones, with roughly half found just once. The material was tumor tissue, obtained from a patient whose treatment included radiotherapy and nephrectomy. The source of these receptors is a woman in her fifties or sixties with renal cell carcinoma.

The chain carries TRBV4-3 and TRBJ1-4; 9 bases agree with TRBD1. CDR3 size: 15 residues. V lost 1 base to trimming and J lost 8 bases; unmatched junction nucleotides: 5. From germline, CDR1 is LGHNA and CDR2 YSLEER. The CDR3 spells CASSQAGTGWEKLFF. CDR3 DNA sequence: TGCGCCAGCAGCCAAGCCGGGACAGGGTGGGAAAAACTGTTTTTT.

V and J are TRBV5-1 and TRBJ1-2; maybe TRBD1 (5 bases). Per germline, CDR1 SGHRS and CDR2 YFSETQ. This CDR3 comprises 17 residues. V was shortened by 4 bases and J by 0 bases, with 19 bases between the two germline ends. The CDR3 sequence: CASSHVGVAESNYGYTF. CDR3 nucleotide sequence: TGCGCCAGCAGCCACGTAGGGGTAGCGGAGTCTAACTATGGCTACACCTTC.

The chain couples TRBV5-6 to TRBJ2-1, with D unclear. Germline lookup yields CDR1 SGHDT and CDR2 YYEEEE. This CDR3 spans 13 amino acids. V was clipped by 4 bases and J by 12 bases, with 17 bases between them. For the CDR3, the DNA is TGTGCCAGCAGCCCTGCCCCAGGTGGAGCGCAGTTCTTC. Translated: CASSPAPGGAQFF. The full variable domain, with the rest looked up from reference TRBV5-6 and TRBJ2-1, is DAGVTQSPTHLIKTRGQQVTLRCSPKSGHDTVSWYQQALGQGPQFIFQYYEEEERQRGNFPDRFSGHQFPNYSSELNVNALLLGDSALYLCASSPAPGGAQFFGPGTRLTVL.

The rearrangement uses TRBV6-1 and TRBJ2-7, with D hard to call. This CDR3 is built from 12 residues. Germline CDR1 MNHNS, CDR2 SASEGT. V was pared by 2 bases and J by 3 bases, with 5 bases between. This chain's CDR3 is CASSEPGYEQYF. The CDR3 coding sequence is TGTGCCAGCAGTGAACCGGGCTACGAGCAGTACTTC.

The rearrangement joins TRBV7-9 to TRBJ1-2; D may be TRBD1 (6 bases). The CDR3 contains 15 residues. In germline, CDR1 is SEHNR, CDR2 FQNEAQ (reference sequence). V was shortened by 0 bases and J by 4 bases, with 12 bases between the two germline ends. The CDR3: CASSLAGGIGYGYTF. The CDR3 coding sequence is TGTGCCAGCAGCTTAGCGGGGGGCATTGGCTATGGCTACACCTTC.

The chain has TRBV19 and TRBJ2-1; no clear D gene. The CDR3 is 14 amino acids. Trimming stripped 7 bases from V and 3 bases from J, with 13 bases between. The germline CDR1 and CDR2 sequences are LNHDA and SQIVND (reference sequence). DNA of the CDR3: TGTGCCAGTACTGGCAGTTTATACTACAATGAGCAGTTCTTC. It specifies CASTGSLYYNEQFF.

This clone was seen repeatedly, ten times or more. This chain connects TRBV12-5 to TRBJ2-1; 7 nucleotides line up with TRBD1. The CDR3 is made up of 14 amino acids. Trimming cost V 3 bases and J 3 bases; bases outside gene matches: 2. The germline gives CDR1 LGHNT, CDR2 FRNRAP. DNA of the CDR3: TGTGCTAGTGGTTTTAGGGACAGCTACAATGAGCAGTTCTTC. Amino acids: CASGFRDSYNEQFF. Based on the CDR3 plus reference TRBV12-5 and TRBJ2-1, the full variable domain is DARVTQTPRHKVTEMGQEVTMRCQPILGHNTVFWYRQTMMQGLELLAYFRNRAPLDDSGMPKDRFSAEMPDATLATLKIQPSEPRDSAVYFCASGFRDSYNEQFFGPGTRLTVL.

This clone was counted only a few times. The chain combines TRBV7-8 with TRBJ2-1; D is uncertain. V was trimmed by 5 bases and J by 7 bases, leaving 15 bases between them. Germline V gives CDR1 SGHVS, CDR2 FQNEAQ. CDR3 length: 14 residues. This chain's CDR3 is CASSRTAFSNEQFF. CDR3 coding DNA: TGTGCCAGCAGCCGAACTGCCTTCTCAAATGAGCAGTTCTTC. Complete variable domain (other parts from reference TRBV7-8 and TRBJ2-1): GAGVSQSPRYKVAKRGQDVALRCDPISGHVSLFWYQQALGQGPEFLTYFQNEAQLDKSGLPSDRFFAERPEGSVSTLKIQRTQQEDSAVYLCASSRTAFSNEQFFGPGTRLTVL.

This clone was recorded many times. One junction end disagrees with the germline gene, perhaps due to a read error. The chain uses TRBV7-9 and TRBJ1-5; D unresolved. The CDR3 extends over 15 amino acids. Germline V gives CDR1 SEHNR, CDR2 FQNEAQ (reference sequence). As DNA, the CDR3 is TGCGCCAGCAGCGTCGACACGACGAGCAATCAGCCCCAGCATTTT. Protein sequence: CASSVDTTSNQPQHF.

Only a few counts were recorded for this clone. CDR3 in amino acids: CASSSEARGQSYGYTF. CDR3 coding DNA: TGTGCCAGCAGCTCAGAGGCTAGGGGCCAGTCCTATGGCTACACCTTC. This sequence joins TRBV7-9 and TRBJ1-2; a possible D gene is TRBD1 (5 bases). V dropped 4 bases and J dropped 4 bases, with 19 bases sitting between them. This CDR3 is 16 amino acids long. Germline values: CDR1 SEHNR, CDR2 FQNEAQ (reference sequence).

A few counts support this clone. The chain is built from TRBV7-6 and TRBJ2-1, with 9 positions matching TRBD2. In germline, CDR1 is SGHVS, CDR2 FNYEAQ. The CDR3 contains 17 residues. V trimming: 4 bases; J trimming: 1 base; junction bases outside the gene matches: 8. The CDR3 DNA follows: TGTGCCAGCAGCTCTCGGGCTAGCGGGACTTCCTACAATGAGCAGTTCTTC. Translating gives CASSSRASGTSYNEQFF. Complete variable domain (other parts from reference TRBV7-6 and TRBJ2-1): GAGVSQSPRYKVTKRGQDVALRCDPISGHVSLYWYRQALGQGPEFLTYFNYEAQQDKSGLPNDRFSAERPEGSISTLTIQRTEQRDSAMYRCASSSRASGTSYNEQFFGPGTRLTVL.

This clone was detected only a few times. This rearrangement joins TRBV7-2 to TRBJ1-2; 9 positions match TRBD1. The V gene's germline CDR1 is SGHTA and CDR2 FQGNSA. With V trimmed by 5 bases and J by 2 bases, 6 bases remained unmatched. The CDR3 covers 15 residues. The CDR3 reads CASSPLDRGNYGYTF. The CDR3 coding sequence is TGTGCCAGCAGCCCCTTGGACAGGGGAAACTATGGCTACACCTTC.

This sequence joins TRBV25-1 and TRBJ1-6; no definite D call. V was cut by 0 bases and J by 6 bases, with 0 bases left in between. The CDR3 sequence is 12 residues long. From germline, CDR1 is MGHDK and CDR2 SYGVNS. The CDR3 coding sequence is TGTGCCAGCAGTGAATATAATTCACCCCTCCACTTT. Translated, it gives CASSEYNSPLHF.

CDR3 loop: CASSAQGGVSYNEQFF. CDR3 nucleotides: TGTGCCAGCAGCGCCCAGGGAGGGGTTTCCTACAATGAGCAGTTCTTC. The rearrangement joins TRBV7-3 to TRBJ2-1; 7 nucleotides agree with TRBD2. The CDR3 extends over 16 amino acids. Germline values: CDR1 SGHTA, CDR2 FQGTGA. The J segment lost 1 base and the V segment lost 5 bases, leaving 8 bases of the junction unmatched.

This clone was seen ten or more times. V is TRBV5-6 and J is TRBJ1-6, with D maybe TRBD1 (5 bases). CDR1 is SGHDT and CDR2 is YYEEEE in the germline V gene. The CDR3 sequence is 12 residues long. V was shortened by 3 bases and J by 10 bases, with 8 bases between the two germline ends. The CDR3 spells CASSWGESPLHF. As DNA, the CDR3 is TGTGCCAGCAGCTGGGGGGAATCACCCCTCCACTTT.

This clone is medium-sized within its sample. The chain is built from TRBV9 and TRBJ1-5; D call uncertain. Germline lookup yields CDR1 SGDLS and CDR2 YYNGEE. The V gene lost 4 bases and the J gene lost 2 bases, with 10 bases spanning the gap. The CDR3 is 14 residues long. CDR3 nucleotide sequence: TGTGCCAGCAGCTTAACGGCAGGCAATCAGCCCCAGCATTTT. Translation gives CASSLTAGNQPQHF.

Comment on this clone: Other DNA sequences of this sample code for an identical CDR3. This rearrangement joins TRBV7-6 to TRBJ1-6; TRBD1 matches at 8 bases. After removal of 4 bases from V and 7 bases from J, the junction contained 3 bases not matched to a gene. From germline, CDR1 is SGHVS and CDR2 FNYEAQ. The CDR3 is made up of 14 amino acids. CDR3 DNA: TGTGCCAGCAGCTCCGACAGGGGAAATTCACCCCTCCACTTT. This codes for CASSSDRGNSPLHF.

The chain couples TRBV6-5 to TRBJ2-1; TRBD1 aligns across 8 bases. Germline V gene sequence: CDR1 MNHEY, CDR2 SVGAGI. The CDR3 sequence is 13 residues long. V shed 6 bases, J shed 9 bases, and the junction held 7 bases outside the gene matches. The CDR3 sequence is CASRPDRGSEQFF. In nucleotides, the CDR3 is TGTGCCAGCAGGCCCGACAGGGGAAGTGAGCAGTTCTTC.

J is TRBJ2-1 and V is TRBV19, with 7 bases aligning to TRBD1. The V gene end was trimmed by 10 bases and the J gene end by 0 bases; junction bases not matched to a gene: 3. Germline V lookup: CDR1 LNHDA, CDR2 SQIVND (reference sequence). The length of the CDR3 is 13 residues. For the CDR3, the DNA is TGTGCCACCCGACAGGGCTCCTACAATGAGCAGTTCTTC. Residues: CATRQGSYNEQFF.

The chain combines TRBV29-1 with TRBJ2-3, with D possibly matching TRBD2 (6 bases). This CDR3 has 14 residues. V gave up 3 bases and J gave up 6 bases, with 16 bases separating them. Germline V gene data show CDR1 as SQVTM and CDR2 as ANQGSEA. CDR3 sequence reads: CSVEAAGSPDTQYF. DNA for the CDR3: TGCAGCGTTGAGGCGGCGGGATCCCCCGATACGCAGTATTTT.